This T cell receptor (beta chain) was captured in a study of T cells in Graves' hyperthyroidism and ophthalmopathy. Hyperthyroidism patients were newly diagnosed, had disease duration under 2 months, and were aged 18 to 65 years. Germline V gene lookup returns CDR1 DFQATT and CDR2 SNEGSKA (reference sequence). Unmatched junction bases numbered 8, after V lost 3 bases and J lost 5 bases. The length of the CDR3 is 14 residues. The CDR3 regions of TCR beta were amplified from RNA transcripts. During a first-round RT-PCR of the TCR CDR3, the HTBI primer set was used. Using its own MiXCR run on the multiplex PCR reads, TCRdb lists one record per CDR3 protein. The table records roughly 660,000 distinct CDR3 sequences, roughly 17% of them present only once. This clonotype was seen ten or more times.

The V and J genes are TRBV20-1 and TRBJ1-2; TRBD1 matches 8 bases. The sequence was collected from a man in his fifties with Graves' hyperthyroidism. Sequencing input: blood. CDR3 region: CSARPTGGGYGYTF. The CDR3 DNA reads TGCAGTGCTAGGCCCACAGGGGGGGGATATGGCTACACCTTC.